These 18 T cell receptor beta chains were all obtained from the same sample, sequenced in a study of beta chain features in type 1 diabetes. Study observations and caveats: Moderate but significant shortening of TCRB CDR3s was recorded in all four CD4+ subsets from Type 1 diabetes patients.

All of the isolated RNA was reverse transcribed, so expressed TCRB transcripts were sequenced. Produced via immunoSEQ multiplex PCR; TCRdb's table is partial and in-frame only. The table records hundreds of thousands of clones, roughly 13% of them present only once. These receptors are not linked to any known antigen. The sample consisted of naive CD4+ T cells from blood. These receptor sequences come from a man in his late teens or twenties with type 1 diabetes.

Remarks on this clone: A read error may account for a junction end that differs from germline. This chain links TRBV28 with TRBJ2-7; 8 positions match TRBD1. The CDR3 extends over 11 amino acids. In germline, CDR1 is MDHEN, CDR2 SYDVKM. The CDR3 loop is CASSFRTGSHF. The CDR3, as DNA: TGTGCCAGCAGTTTCAGGACAGGGAGCCACTTC.

The table lists this clone with a few counts. The chain carries TRBV7-9 and TRBJ1-1; D is unclear. The CDR3 spans 15 residues. Per the germline V gene, CDR1 is SEHNR and CDR2 is FQNEAQ (reference sequence). V lost 5 bases, J lost 5 bases, and 18 bases lay in between. The CDR3 nucleotides read TGTGCCAGCAGCGCGTCCCTGTGGTACTTGACTGAAGCTTTCTTT. This sequence encodes CASSASLWYLTEAFF.

The chain uses TRBV2 and TRBJ2-5; D call uncertain. There are 13 residues in the CDR3. Germline V lookup: CDR1 SNHLY, CDR2 FYNNEI. V lost 6 bases, J lost 1 base, and 9 bases lay in between. CDR3 amino acids: CASRDGVQETQYF. In DNA, the CDR3 is TGTGCCAGCAGGGACGGAGTCCAAGAGACCCAGTACTTC. Looking up the rest from reference TRBV2 and TRBJ2-5 gives the full variable domain: EPEVTQTPSHQVTQMGQEVILRCVPISNHLYFYWYRQILGQKVEFLVSFYNNEISEKSEIFDDQFSVERPDGSNFTLKIRSTKLEDSAMYFCASRDGVQETQYFGPGTRLLVL.

This clone was counted a few times. V and J are TRBV2 and TRBJ1-1; 7 positions agree with TRBD1. With 9 bases clipped from V and 2 bases from J, the junction kept 6 bases outside the gene matches. CDR1 and CDR2 from the germline V gene are SNHLY and FYNNEI. The CDR3 length is 13 residues. Here the CDR3 reads CASAGTANTEAFF. The DNA of the CDR3 is TGTGCCAGTGCCGGGACAGCAAACACTGAAGCTTTCTTT.

This clone was seen a single time. The chain has TRBV2 and TRBJ2-7, with TRBD1 identical over 9 bases. Germline V CDR1 and CDR2: SNHLY, FYNNEI. CDR3 length equals 15 residues. The junction had 3 bases not matched to a gene; V was cut back by 0 bases and J by 3 bases. CDR3 region: CASSEAPGQGYEQYF. The CDR3 DNA sequence: TGTGCCAGCAGTGAAGCCCCGGGACAGGGCTACGAGCAGTACTTC.

The chain recombines TRBV30 with TRBJ1-5; D is ambiguous. CDR1 and CDR2 from the germline V gene are GTSNPN and SVGIG (reference sequence). With 1 base removed from V and 4 bases from J, the gap between germline ends came to 11 bases. The CDR3 sequence is 14 residues long. CDR3 in DNA: TGTGCCTGGAGTGGGGCGGCAGCAAATCAGCCCCAGCATTTT. This sequence encodes CAWSGAAANQPQHF.

This clone was seen more than once but under ten times. This chain joins TRBV27 and TRBJ2-7; maybe TRBD1 (6 bases). The germline gives CDR1 MNHEY, CDR2 SMNVEV (reference sequence). The V gene lost 5 bases and the J gene lost 4 bases, with 9 bases spanning the gap. This CDR3 spans 12 amino acids. The CDR3 is CASSPQGYEQYF. CDR3 coding DNA: TGTGCCAGCAGTCCCCAGGGGTACGAGCAGTACTTC.

A few counts support this clone. This sequence joins TRBV6-5 and TRBJ2-1; TRBD1 agrees at 7 bases. From germline, CDR1 is MNHEY and CDR2 SVGAGI. The CDR3 totals 15 residues. Germline trimming cut 5 bases from V and 9 bases from J; bases unmatched to any gene: 13. CDR3 in amino acids: CASSIRQGVFIEQFF. CDR3 bases: TGTGCCAGCAGTATTCGACAGGGAGTGTTCATTGAGCAGTTCTTC.

This clone was detected only a few times. The V call is TRBV14, the J call TRBJ1-2; D gene unclear. Germline CDR1 SGHDN, CDR2 FVKESK. The CDR3 spans 15 residues. With 0 bases removed from V and 8 bases from J, the gap between germline ends came to 16 bases. The CDR3 sequence is CASSQDSEGRKGYTF. The CDR3 DNA reads TGTGCCAGCAGCCAAGACTCGGAGGGAAGGAAGGGCTACACCTTC.

In this sample, this clone turned up a few times. The J gene is TRBJ1-2, the V gene TRBV30, with D maybe TRBD1 (6 bases). Trimming left V 4 bases short and J 8 bases short, with 20 bases between. The CDR3 is 14 amino acids. CDR1 and CDR2 (germline): GTSNPN, SVGIG (reference sequence). The CDR3 sequence: CAWIITGTYGGYTF. In DNA form, the CDR3 reads TGTGCCTGGATTATCACAGGGACCTATGGCGGCTACACCTTC.

CDR3 protein: CAISWRGDEQFF. The CDR3 DNA is TGTGCCATCAGTTGGAGGGGTGATGAGCAGTTCTTC. V gene TRBV10-3 combines with J gene TRBJ2-1; a possible D gene is TRBD2 (6 bases). The V and J ends lost 5 bases and 8 bases respectively, with 10 bases between them. The germline V gene has CDR1 ENHRY and CDR2 SYGVKD. This CDR3 contains 12 residues.

V and J are TRBV6-5 and TRBJ1-5, with D unresolved. Trimming took off 6 bases at V and 1 base at J, with 10 bases between the two ends. The CDR3 length is 14 residues. The germline CDR1 and CDR2 sequences are MNHEY and SVGAGI. The CDR3 DNA reads as TGTGCCAGCAGCCAGGACGGAAGCAATCAGCCCCAGCATTTT. Encoded protein: CASSQDGSNQPQHF.

This clone was counted a few times. The rearrangement links TRBV21-1 to TRBJ1-4. TRBV21-1 is a documented pseudogene. The length of the CDR3 is 17 residues. CDR3 amino acids: CASSGGFVLLRDEKLFF. CDR3 DNA: TGTGCCAGCAGCGGCGGCTTTGTCCTACTGAGGGATGAAAAACTGTTTTTT.

This clone was counted between two and nine times. In DNA, the CDR3 is TGTGCCAGCAGCGTCTGGCGTGGCGCTGAAGCTTTCTTT. It is translated as CASSVWRGAEAFF. The chain employs TRBV9 and TRBJ1-1, with D uncertain. The germline V gene encodes CDR1 SGDLS and CDR2 YYNGEE. This CDR3 is built from 13 residues. Trimming pared 2 bases from V and 6 bases from J, leaving 11 bases between.

This sequence joins TRBV7-9 and TRBJ2-7; D gene uncertain. Germline values: CDR1 SEHNR, CDR2 FQNEAQ (reference sequence). This CDR3 region has 12 residues. Trimming removed 7 bases at V and 2 bases at J, with 9 bases between. The CDR3 region has the DNA TGTGCCAGCACCCACACGGCCTACGAGCAGTACTTC. The encoded protein is CASTHTAYEQYF.

A few counts support this clone. V usage is TRBV30 and J usage is TRBJ2-7; D is undetermined. CDR3 length equals 11 residues. Deletions cut 1 base from V and 4 bases from J, with 5 bases between. Germline lookup yields CDR1 GTSNPN and CDR2 SVGIG (reference sequence). CDR3 sequence reads: CAWSAPYEQYF. The CDR3 DNA reads TGTGCCTGGAGTGCCCCTTACGAGCAGTACTTC.

The V call is TRBV11-2, the J call TRBJ2-1; 9 nucleotides agree with TRBD2. From germline, CDR1 is SGHAT and CDR2 FQNNGV. V lost 5 bases to trimming and J lost 4 bases; unmatched junction nucleotides: 9. This CDR3 region has 16 residues. In nucleotides, the CDR3 is TGTGCCAGCAGCCCTCAGAGCGGGAGGACATACAATGAGCAGTTCTTC. This gives the protein CASSPQSGRTYNEQFF.

The chain has TRBV27 and TRBJ2-1, with D unclear. Germline lookup yields CDR1 MNHEY and CDR2 SMNVEV (reference sequence). The CDR3 covers 13 residues. V shed 3 bases and J shed 4 bases, with 7 bases lying between them. CDR3 in DNA: TGTGCCAGCAGTTTCAGGCTATACAATGAGCAGTTCTTC. Translation gives CASSFRLYNEQFF.